These 5 T cell receptor beta chains share one sample of origin, sequenced in a study of T cells in women clearing cervical HPV infection. Data came from immunoSEQ multiplex PCR; TCRdb stores just in-frame clones and leaves some out. The sample table includes 25,000 to 40,000 clones. The specimen sequenced was blood buffy coat. The receptors were gathered from a woman between 18 and 70 years old with a cervical HPV16 infection that either progressed to CIN3+ or cleared (not recorded which).

Note on this clone: The missing CDR3 end, 3 residues past where the read stops, is filled in from the germline J gene. V usage is TRBV29-1 and J usage is TRBJ2-2; 11 bases align to TRBD2. The germline gives CDR1 SQVTM, CDR2 ANQGSEA. The CDR3 consists of 18 residues. V lost 5 bases and J lost 6; bases outside the gene matches: 17. CDR3 bases read: TGCAGCGTTTCCGACGACCTAGCGGGGGGCCCCGTGGCCGGGGAG. It translates to CSVSDDLAGGPVAGE. The entire CDR3 protein reads CSVSDDLAGGPVAGELFF.

On this clone: The read stops 3 residues short of the end of the CDR3; the missing end is completed from the germline J gene. The V and J genes are TRBV20-1 and TRBJ1-1, with D perhaps TRBD1 (5 bases). CDR1 DFQATT and CDR2 SNEGSKA come from the germline V gene (reference sequence). The CDR3 spans 17 residues. CDR3 DNA (partial): TGCAGTGCTAGAGCCCTCCCCTCCGGCGAAGGGGAAGGGTCG. Its protein product is CSARALPSGEGEGS. The whole CDR3 is CSARALPSGEGEGSAFF.

Comments on this clone: The read terminates 3 residues ahead of where the CDR3 ends, so the germline J gene completes it. The V call is TRBV19, the J call TRBJ1-2; D remains ambiguous. The length of the CDR3 is 13 residues. Looked up from germline, CDR1 is LNHDA and CDR2 is SQIVND (reference sequence). The CDR3 protein is CASFDTAKNIYTF. The CDR3 bases that were read are TGTGCCAGTTTCGACACAGCCAAAAACATC.

A note on this clone: Read coverage stops 3 residues before the CDR3 terminus; the germline J gene supplies the remainder. V is TRBV13 and J is TRBJ2-3; D gene ambiguous. V dropped 4 bases and J dropped 3 bases, with 11 bases sitting between them. Germline-derived CDR1 and CDR2 are PRHDT and FYEKMQ (reference sequence). This CDR3 is 14 amino acids long. CDR3 sequence: CASSSTGPTDTQYF. CDR3 DNA, as far as it was read: TGTGCCAGCAGCTCGACTGGTCCAACAGATACG.

Note on this clone: The CDR3 extends 3 residues past the end of the read, so its final part is completed from the germline J gene. V gene TRBV30 combines with J gene TRBJ2-2, with D possibly matching TRBD1 (6 bases). Germline V gene lookup returns CDR1 GTSNPN and CDR2 SVGIG (reference sequence). CDR3 size: 16 residues. The chain's CDR3 is CAWNRDTASYNSPLFF. CDR3 DNA (partial): TGTGCCTGGAACCGGGACACAGCCTCCTATAATTCACCG.